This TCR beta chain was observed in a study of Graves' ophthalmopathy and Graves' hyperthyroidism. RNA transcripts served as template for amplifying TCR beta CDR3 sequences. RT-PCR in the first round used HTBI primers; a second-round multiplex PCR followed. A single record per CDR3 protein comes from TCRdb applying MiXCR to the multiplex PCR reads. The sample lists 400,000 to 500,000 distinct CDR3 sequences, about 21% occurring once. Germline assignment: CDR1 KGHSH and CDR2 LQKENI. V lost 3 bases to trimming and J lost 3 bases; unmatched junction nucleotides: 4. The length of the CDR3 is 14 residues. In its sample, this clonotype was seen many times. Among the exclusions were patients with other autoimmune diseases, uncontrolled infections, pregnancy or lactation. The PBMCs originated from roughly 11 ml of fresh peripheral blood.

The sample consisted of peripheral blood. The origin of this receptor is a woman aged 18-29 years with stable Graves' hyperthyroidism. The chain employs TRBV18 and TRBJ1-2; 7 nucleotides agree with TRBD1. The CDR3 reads CASSPRTGDYGYTF. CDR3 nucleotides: TGTGCCAGCTCACCCCGGACAGGAGACTATGGCTACACCTTC.